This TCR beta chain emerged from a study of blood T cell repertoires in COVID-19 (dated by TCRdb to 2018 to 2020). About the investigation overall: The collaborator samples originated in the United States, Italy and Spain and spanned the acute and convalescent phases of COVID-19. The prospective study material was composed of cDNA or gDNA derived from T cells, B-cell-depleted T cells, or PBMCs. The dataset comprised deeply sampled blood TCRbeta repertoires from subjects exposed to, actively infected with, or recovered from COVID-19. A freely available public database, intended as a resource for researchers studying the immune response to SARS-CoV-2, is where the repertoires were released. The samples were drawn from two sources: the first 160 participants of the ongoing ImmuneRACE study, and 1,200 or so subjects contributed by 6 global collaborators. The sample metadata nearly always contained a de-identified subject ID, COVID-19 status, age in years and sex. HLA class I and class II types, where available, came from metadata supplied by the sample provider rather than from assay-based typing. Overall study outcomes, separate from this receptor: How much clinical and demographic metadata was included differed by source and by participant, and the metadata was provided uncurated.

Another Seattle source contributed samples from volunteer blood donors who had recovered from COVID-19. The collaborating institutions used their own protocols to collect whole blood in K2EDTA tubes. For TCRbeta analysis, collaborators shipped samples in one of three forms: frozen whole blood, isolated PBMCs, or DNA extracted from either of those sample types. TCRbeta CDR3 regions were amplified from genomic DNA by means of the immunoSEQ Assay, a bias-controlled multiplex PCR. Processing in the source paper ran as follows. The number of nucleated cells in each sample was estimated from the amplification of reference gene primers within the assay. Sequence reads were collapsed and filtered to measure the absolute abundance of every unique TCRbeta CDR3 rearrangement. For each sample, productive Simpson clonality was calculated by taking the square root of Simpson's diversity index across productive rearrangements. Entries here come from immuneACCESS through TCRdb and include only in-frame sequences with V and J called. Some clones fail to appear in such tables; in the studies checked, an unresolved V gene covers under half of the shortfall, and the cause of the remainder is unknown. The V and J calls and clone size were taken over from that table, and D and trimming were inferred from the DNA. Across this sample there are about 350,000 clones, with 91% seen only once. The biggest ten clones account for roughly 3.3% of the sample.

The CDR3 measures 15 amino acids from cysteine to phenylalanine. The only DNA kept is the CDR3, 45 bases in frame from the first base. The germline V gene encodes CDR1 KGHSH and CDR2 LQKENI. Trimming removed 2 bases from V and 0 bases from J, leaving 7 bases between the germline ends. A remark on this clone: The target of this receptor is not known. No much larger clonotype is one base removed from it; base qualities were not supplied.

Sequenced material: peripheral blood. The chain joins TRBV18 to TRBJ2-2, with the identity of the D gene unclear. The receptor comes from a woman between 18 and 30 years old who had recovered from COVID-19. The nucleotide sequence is TGTGCCAGCTCACCATTCGGGTCGAACACCGGGGAGCTGTTTTTT. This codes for CASSPFGSNTGELFF.